This T cell receptor beta chain was sequenced for a study of T cell changes during pregnancy in multiple sclerosis (dated by TCRdb to about 2019). Looking at the study overall: The study examined how the T cell repertoire changed over the course of pregnancy in women with multiple sclerosis.

Libraries were made using the immunoSEQ multiplex PCR assay. The table comes from immuneACCESS by way of TCRdb, which keeps in-frame sequences with V and J called. Part of the clones is missing from these tables; in studies checked, under half for an unresolved V gene and the rest for unknown reasons. This sample gives about 30,000 clones in total; 90% of them show up just once. The ten top clones hold around 0.4% of the sample. From the cysteine up to the phenylalanine, the CDR3 has a length of 16 residues. The entry retains the CDR3 DNA only, 48 bases that are in frame from base 1. V lost 5 bases and J lost 4 bases, and the count of bases not matched to a germline gene is 4. CDR1 and CDR2 (SGHVS, FNYEAQ) derive from the germline V gene. A word on this clone: Its antigen target is currently unknown. Nothing much larger sits one base from this clone, and base qualities are not available.

This sequence uses TRBV7-6 and TRBJ2-2, with 13 bases aligning to TRBD2. This clonotype originated in a female donor in good health, enrolled as a control in a pregnancy study. The input for sequencing was CD4+ T cells from peripheral blood mononuclear cells, taken in the second trimester of pregnancy. The CDR3 loop reads CASSRGLAGVTGELFF. The DNA sequence is TGTGCCAGCAGCCGAGGACTAGCGGGGGTCACCGGGGAGCTGTTTTTT.